This is a list of T cell receptor beta chains from one sample in a study of T cell repertoires in cytomegalovirus infection. One entry per CDR3 protein results from TCRdb running MiXCR on the reads. The table lists a few hundred thousand distinct CDR3 sequences, roughly 20% of them singletons, with approximately 18% in the top ten. Sequenced: CD8+ T cells from PBMCs. The receptors shown here come from a human donor in good health (CMV status not recorded). Some clones in this sample may be carry-over from other donors' samples. Each CDR3 is given with its conserved first and last residue. A D gene is named only where the DNA matches it firmly. Clone size is given for some rows only: seen once, a few or many times, or a class if the clone is expanded.

clone_size,j_call,v_call,cdr3_length,d_call,cdr3_nt,cdr3_aa
NA,TRBJ1-5,TRBV20-1,18,TRBD1,TGCAGTGCTGGGGACAGGGGGGGATTGTTAGGGCCGAATCAGCCCCAGCATTTT,CSAGDRGGLLGPNQPQHF
NA,TRBJ1-6,TRBV20-1,14,NA,TGCAGTGCTATCCACGTGGCCCGGGATTCACCCCTCCACTTT,CSAIHVARDSPLHF
NA,TRBJ1-6,TRBV25-1,14,NA,TGTGCCAGCAGCCCCGCAGGGAGTCGTTCACCCCTCCACTTT,CASSPAGSRSPLHF
few,TRBJ1-2,TRBV20-1,14,NA,TGCAGTGCTAGGGATTCCGGGACCCCCTATGGCTACACCTTC,CSARDSGTPYGYTF
NA,TRBJ1-4,TRBV7-8,12,NA,TGTGCCAGCAGCCTTTATGCCCCCGAGCTGTTTTTT,CASSLYAPELFF
once,TRBJ2-1,TRBV29-1,14,NA,TGCAGCGTTGTAGGGGGGGGGCCCCGGAATGAGCAGTTCTTC,CSVVGGGPRNEQFF
NA,TRBJ2-1,TRBV7-3,13,NA,TGTGCCAGCAGCTTAAGGACGGCCCATGAGCAGTTCTTC,CASSLRTAHEQFF
NA,TRBJ1-1,TRBV7-9,14,NA,TGTGCCAGCCATTCAGGGCTGACGAACACTGAAGCTTTCTTT,CASHSGLTNTEAFF
NA,TRBJ2-5,TRBV6-5,14,NA,TGTGCCAGCTCCGGGGGGCCCATGCAAGAGACCCAGTACTTC,CASSGGPMQETQYF
NA,TRBJ2-5,TRBV7-9,14,NA,TGTGCCAGCAGCTTAGAAGAGTGGCGAGAGACCCAGTACTTC,CASSLEEWRETQYF
many,TRBJ2-1,TRBV5-1,16,TRBD2,TGCGCCAGCAGCTATAGCGGGGGGGCCTCCTACAATGAGCAGTTCTTC,CASSYSGGASYNEQFF
few,TRBJ1-1,TRBV28,15,TRBD1,TGTGCCAGCAGTTTAAGGGGACAGGAGAGGACTGAAGCTTTCTTT,CASSLRGQERTEAFF
NA,TRBJ1-2,TRBV2,15,NA,TGTGCCAGCAGTGAATCGGCAGGAACTAACTATGGCTACACCTTC,CASSESAGTNYGYTF
many,TRBJ2-7,TRBV28,11,TRBD1,TGTGCCAGCTCTACAGGGGTCGAGCAGTACTTC,CASSTGVEQYF
NA,TRBJ2-7,TRBV28,15,NA,TGTGCCAGCAGTTTATTAGGCCTGGGCGTTTACGAGCAGTACTTC,CASSLLGLGVYEQYF
once,TRBJ2-2,TRBV19,16,TRBD1,TGTGCCACTACAGGGGGGACCACCTGGGCCACCGGGGAGCTGTTTTTT,CATTGGTTWATGELFF
few,TRBJ1-3,TRBV28,16,NA,TGTGCCAGCAGTTTATGCAACAGCTTCTCTGGAAACACCATATATTTT,CASSLCNSFSGNTIYF
many,TRBJ2-7,TRBV7-6,13,NA,TGTGCCAGCGGGCAATCGTTGTTTTACGAGCAGTACTTC,CASGQSLFYEQYF
NA,TRBJ2-1,TRBV12-3/TRBV12-4,13,NA,TGTGCCAGCAGTTCCCACTTGGGCAATGAGCAGTTCTTC,CASSSHLGNEQFF
many,TRBJ1-2,TRBV7-9,13,NA,TGTGCCAGCAGCTTGGGAGTGTCCTATGGCTACACCTTC,CASSLGVSYGYTF
NA,TRBJ1-1,TRBV15,15,NA,TGTGCCACCAGCAGAGATCGGAGTTGGCGGACTGAAGCTTTCTTT,CATSRDRSWRTEAFF
few,TRBJ1-2,TRBV29-1,12,NA,TGCAGCGTTCCACACCTTTTGGGAGGCTACACCTTC,CSVPHLLGGYTF
few,TRBJ2-2,TRBV2,14,NA,TGTGCCACCGGAAAGTGGGAGAACACCGGGGAGCTGTTTTTT,CATGKWENTGELFF
few,TRBJ2-2,TRBV13,16,TRBD2,TGTGCCAGCAGCCCCGAAGGCAAGCGGGGTCCCGGGGAGCTGTTTTTT,CASSPEGKRGPGELFF
NA,TRBJ2-6,TRBV28,15,NA,TGTGCCAGCAGTCATACAGGGCCCGGGGCCAACGTCCTGACTTTC,CASSHTGPGANVLTF
few,TRBJ1-2,TRBV27,13,NA,TGTGCCAGCAGTTTGGGAGGATATGATGGCTACACCTTC,CASSLGGYDGYTF
few,TRBJ2-7,TRBV7-9,14,NA,TGTGCCAGCAGCTTAGGGGCGGGGACCCACGAGCAGTACTTC,CASSLGAGTHEQYF
NA,TRBJ2-1,TRBV10-3,18,TRBD1,TGTGCCATCAGTGAGTCTAGCGTCGGGACAGGGGGAAGCGATGAGCAGTTCTTC,CAISESSVGTGGSDEQFF
NA,TRBJ2-1,TRBV12-3/TRBV12-4,16,TRBD1,TGTGCCAGCAGTTTAGCCACAGGGGGGTCCTACAATGAGCAGTTCTTC,CASSLATGGSYNEQFF
NA,TRBJ1-2,TRBV29-1,14,NA,TGCAGCGTTGACCGGGGAGACAAAACGGGGGGCTACACCTTC,CSVDRGDKTGGYTF
many,TRBJ2-4,TRBV27,16,NA,TGTGCCAGCAGTAAGGACCTGACGGGGTCCAAAAACATTCAGTACTTC,CASSKDLTGSKNIQYF
many,TRBJ2-7,TRBV25-1,12,TRBD1,TGTGCCAGCAGTAGACAGGGCTACGAGCAGTACTTC,CASSRQGYEQYF
many,TRBJ2-1,TRBV7-3,16,TRBD2,TGTGCCAGCAGCCCCGGACTAGCGGGGGCGGGTAATGAGCAGTTCTTC,CASSPGLAGAGNEQFF
NA,TRBJ2-5,TRBV11-2,16,NA,TGTGCCAGCAGCTCCAACACAGGGTTAGAGGGAGAGACCCAGTACTTC,CASSSNTGLEGETQYF
many,TRBJ2-3,TRBV5-6,14,TRBD1,TGTGCCAGCAGCCCGACAGGGTTCACAGATACGCAGTATTTT,CASSPTGFTDTQYF
few,TRBJ1-2,TRBV13,16,NA,TGTGCCAGCAGCTTAGTGAGATCTCAGGGCGTAGGTGGCTACACCTTC,CASSLVRSQGVGGYTF
NA,TRBJ2-1,TRBV5-5,14,NA,TGTGCCAGCAGCCACGCTCGGGGGATCAATGAGCAGTTCTTC,CASSHARGINEQFF
few,TRBJ1-5,TRBV6-1,15,NA,TGTGCCAGCAGTGCAACCGACAATAGCAATCAGCCCCAGCATTTT,CASSATDNSNQPQHF
many,TRBJ1-1,TRBV28,15,TRBD1,TGTGCCAGCAGTTTACCGGGACAGCTCAACACTGAAGCTTTCTTT,CASSLPGQLNTEAFF
few,TRBJ2-1,TRBV7-6,12,TRBD2,TGTGCCAGCAGCTTAGAACTAGCGGTTCAGTTCTTC,CASSLELAVQFF
many,TRBJ2-7,TRBV4-1,18,NA,TGCGCCAGCAGCCTAAAGGCTCCCCGGGACACTAGCTCCTACGAGCAGTACTTC,CASSLKAPRDTSSYEQYF
few,TRBJ1-5,TRBV7-9,14,NA,TGTGCCAGCAGCGCCGACAGCCCCAATCAGCCCCAGCATTTT,CASSADSPNQPQHF
NA,TRBJ1-3,TRBV29-1,13,NA,TGCAGCGTTGTTCAGGGATTCGGAAACACCATATATTTT,CSVVQGFGNTIYF
many,TRBJ1-1,TRBV10-3,12,NA,TGTGCCATCTCACGGGAGAACACTGAAGCTTTCTTT,CAISRENTEAFF
few,TRBJ1-5,TRBV6-8,14,TRBD1,TGTGCCAGCAGCCCGGGACAGGGCCATCAGCCCCAGCATTTT,CASSPGQGHQPQHF
NA,TRBJ1-2,TRBV24-1,14,TRBD1,TGTGCCACCAGTGGCCCGGGACAGAACTATGGCTACACCTTC,CATSGPGQNYGYTF
NA,TRBJ2-1,TRBV28,14,NA,TGTGCCAGCAGTCCCCAGTGGTCCTACAATGAGCAGTTCTTC,CASSPQWSYNEQFF
NA,TRBJ1-2,TRBV27,14,NA,TGTGCCAGCAGTTGGGATCCTCGCGGCTATGGCTACACCTTC,CASSWDPRGYGYTF
NA,TRBJ2-3,TRBV20-1,14,TRBD2,TGCAGTGCTAGTGACGGGGGGGGTGGAGATACGCAGTATTTT,CSASDGGGGDTQYF
NA,TRBJ2-5,TRBV30,14,TRBD2,TGTGCCTGGAGCTCTAGCGGGGGTTATGAGACCCAGTACTTC,CAWSSSGGYETQYF
many,TRBJ2-5,TRBV7-9,16,TRBD2,TGTGCCAGCAGCCCCCGGACTAGCGGGGGTTTGGAGACCCAGTACTTC,CASSPRTSGGLETQYF
many,TRBJ2-7,TRBV11-2,13,TRBD2,TGTGCCAGCGGACCGGGGGGCTCCTACGAGCAGTACTTC,CASGPGGSYEQYF
NA,TRBJ2-7,TRBV19,15,TRBD1,TGTGCCAGTAGCCCGAAAGGGGGCCTGTCCTACGAGCAGTACTTC,CASSPKGGLSYEQYF
few,TRBJ1-5,TRBV12-3/TRBV12-4,16,NA,TGTGCCAGCAGTCCCTGGGGAGGGAATAGCAATCAGCCCCAGCATTTT,CASSPWGGNSNQPQHF
NA,TRBJ2-7,TRBV12-3/TRBV12-4,13,NA,TGTACCAGCAGCCTAGGGGGGGACTACGAGCAGTACTTC,CTSSLGGDYEQYF
NA,TRBJ2-7,TRBV4-2,15,NA,TGTGCCAGCAGCCAAGATCACCCCGGGCCCTACGAGCAGTACTTC,CASSQDHPGPYEQYF
NA,TRBJ2-7,TRBV4-2,15,NA,TGTGCCAGCAGCCAAGTCGCCGCCGAATCCTACGAGCAGTACTTC,CASSQVAAESYEQYF
NA,TRBJ2-7,TRBV29-1,12,NA,TGCAGCGCAAGAAAGTCGGACTACGAGCAGTACTTC,CSARKSDYEQYF